The 17 T cell receptor beta chains below all came from one sample that was sequenced in a study of lymphopenia after photon versus proton radiotherapy. The data were produced by immunoSEQ multiplex PCR, yet TCRdb's version contains in-frame clones alone and is incomplete. The data show 77,000 or so clones, around 82% seen once. Sequenced material: peripheral blood, taken from a patient treated with proton-based radiotherapy. These receptors were obtained from a man aged 60-69 years with pancreatic cancer.

The chain joins TRBV7-3 to TRBJ2-6; D perhaps matches TRBD1 (6 bases). Trimming left V 5 bases short and J 2 bases short, with 10 bases between. Germline CDR1 reads SGHTA; CDR2 reads FQGTGA. The CDR3 has 15 amino acids. Here the CDR3 reads CASSPGQPGANVLTF. The CDR3 DNA is TGTGCCAGCAGCCCTGGACAGCCTGGGGCCAACGTCCTGACTTTC.

This clone showed up just a few times. CDR3 bases: TGTGCCAGCAGCTTCCTAGCGGAGATTTACAATGAGCAGTTCTTC. Residues: CASSFLAEIYNEQFF. The chain links TRBV7-2 to TRBJ2-1; 7 nucleotides agree with TRBD2. V lost 3 bases to trimming and J lost 4 bases; unmatched junction nucleotides: 6. Germline CDR1 and CDR2: SGHTA and FQGNSA. CDR3 size: 15 residues.

The V call is TRBV7-2, the J call TRBJ2-7, with D possibly TRBD2 on 6 matching bases. This CDR3 is 14 amino acids long. Trimming shortened V by 5 bases and J by 4 bases, and 15 bases separated the two germline ends. The germline CDR1 and CDR2 sequences are SGHTA and FQGNSA. The CDR3 protein is CASSHSGTAYEQYF. Here the CDR3 DNA reads TGTGCCAGCAGCCATAGCGGTACAGCGTACGAGCAGTACTTC.

The chain carries TRBV10-3 and TRBJ2-3, with a weak D call TRBD2 (5 bases). V was clipped by 4 bases and J by 3 bases, with 8 bases between them. CDR1 is ENHRY, CDR2 SYGVKD, per germline. The CDR3 is 13 residues long. This CDR3 is CAISGRETDTQYF. DNA of the CDR3: TGTGCCATCAGTGGTCGGGAAACAGATACGCAGTATTTT.

This chain links TRBV5-1 with TRBJ2-7; possible D gene TRBD1, 6 bases. Germline V gene sequence: CDR1 SGHRS, CDR2 YFSETQ. The CDR3 consists of 13 residues. The ends were cut back, 5 bases at V and 6 bases at J, with 15 bases in the middle. CDR3 in amino acids: CASRGAGTSEQYF. The CDR3 nucleotides read TGCGCCAGCAGGGGGGCAGGAACCAGCGAGCAGTACTTC.

The V call is TRBV11-3, the J call TRBJ2-2; TRBD1 aligns across 7 bases. Looked up from germline, CDR1 is SGHNT and CDR2 is YENEEA. J was trimmed by 2 bases and V by 4 bases; bases with no gene match: 4. The CDR3 sequence is 15 residues long. In nucleotides, the CDR3 is TGTGCCAGCAGCTCGACAGGGACCAACACCGGGGAGCTGTTTTTT. As protein: CASSSTGTNTGELFF.

The genes are TRBV6-5 and TRBJ1-1; perhaps TRBD1 as D (6 bases). Germline V lookup: CDR1 MNHEY, CDR2 SVGAGI. V was cut by 6 bases and J by 5 bases, with 13 bases left in between. CDR3 length: 13 amino acids. Written as DNA, the CDR3 is TGTGCCAGCAGGGAGGGGGGGCGGACTGAAGCTTTCTTT. Translating it yields CASREGGRTEAFF.

V and J are TRBV7-2 and TRBJ2-7, with D unclear. With 5 bases removed from V and 2 bases from J, the gap between germline ends came to 10 bases. Germline assignment: CDR1 SGHTA and CDR2 FQGNSA. This CDR3 spans 13 amino acids. CDR3 in amino acids: CASSAQPAYEQYF. The CDR3 nucleotides read TGTGCCAGCAGCGCCCAACCGGCCTACGAGCAGTACTTC.

The chain employs TRBV4-1 and TRBJ1-3; D is unclear. Trimming pared 1 base from V and 0 bases from J, leaving 4 bases between. Per germline, CDR1 MGHRA and CDR2 YSYEKL. This CDR3 comprises 14 residues. The CDR3 loop is CASSQVYSGNTIYF. CDR3 nucleotides: TGCGCCAGCAGCCAAGTTTACTCTGGAAACACCATATATTTT.

This clone was counted a single time. V is TRBV19 and J is TRBJ1-5; D gene ambiguous. Germline values: CDR1 LNHDA, CDR2 SQIVND (reference sequence). The CDR3 is 11 residues long. Trimming removed 8 bases at V and 7 bases at J, with 9 bases between. The CDR3 loop reads CASGRTQPQHF. As DNA, the CDR3 is TGTGCCAGTGGCAGGACCCAGCCCCAGCATTTT. The full variable domain, its missing parts supplied by reference TRBV19 and TRBJ1-5, is DGGITQSPKYLFRKEGQNVTLSCEQNLNHDAMYWYRQDPGQGLRLIYYSQIVNDFQKGDIAEGYSVSREKKESFPLTVTSAQKNPTAFYLCASGRTQPQHFGDGTRLSIL.

The CDR3 DNA follows: TGTGCCAGCTCACCGCCACAGGGATTCCCCTACGAGCAGTACTTC. Its translation is CASSPPQGFPYEQYF. The V and J genes are TRBV18 and TRBJ2-7, with D possibly being TRBD1 (6 bases). CDR1 KGHSH and CDR2 LQKENI come from the germline V gene. The CDR3 sequence is 15 residues long. Trimming removed 3 bases from V and 2 bases from J, with 14 bases in between.

The chain has TRBV18 and TRBJ2-3; 7 nucleotides agree with TRBD1. After removal of 2 bases from V and 0 bases from J, the junction contained 2 bases not matched to a gene. The CDR3 covers 15 residues. Germline V gene lookup returns CDR1 KGHSH and CDR2 LQKENI. The CDR3 DNA sequence: TGTGCCAGCTCACCAACAGGGGCTAGCACAGATACGCAGTATTTT. Amino acid sequence: CASSPTGASTDTQYF.

This chain links TRBV6-5 with TRBJ2-5; no clear D gene. Trimming shortened V by 2 bases and J by 1 base, and 14 bases separated the two germline ends. The CDR3 runs 16 residues. Germline CDR1 is MNHEY and CDR2 is SVGAGI. For the CDR3, the DNA is TGTGCCAGCAGTTACGCCCGGGTCCCGGGCCAAGAGACCCAGTACTTC. It codes for CASSYARVPGQETQYF.

The V call is TRBV28, the J call TRBJ1-2; 10 nucleotides align to TRBD1. This CDR3 contains 17 residues. V shed 6 bases, J shed 8 bases, and the junction held 18 bases outside the gene matches. The germline gives CDR1 MDHEN, CDR2 SYDVKM. This CDR3 is CASSPPALRQGARGYTF. CDR3 sequence (DNA): TGTGCCAGCAGCCCCCCGGCCCTCCGACAGGGGGCGCGGGGCTACACCTTC.

This clone was counted a few times. The V gene is TRBV5-1, the J gene TRBJ2-1; 9 positions agree with TRBD2. The CDR3 spans 16 residues. V lost 4 bases and J lost 4; bases outside the gene matches: 9. Germline CDR1 SGHRS, CDR2 YFSETQ. The CDR3 nucleotides are TGCGCCAGCAGCACGGGACTAGCCGATCCTTACAATGAGCAGTTCTTC. Translating gives CASSTGLADPYNEQFF. The variable domain in full, completed from reference TRBV5-1 and TRBJ2-1, reads KAGVTQTPRYLIKTRGQQVTLSCSPISGHRSVSWYQQTPGQGLQFLFEYFSETQRNKGNFPGRFSGRQFSNSRSEMNVSTLELGDSALYLCASSTGLADPYNEQFFGPGTRLTVL.

The chain employs TRBV15 and TRBJ1-1, with D possibly matching TRBD1 (6 bases). Germline CDR1 LNHNV, CDR2 YYDKDF (reference sequence). This CDR3 region has 13 residues. V was pared by 4 bases and J by 5 bases, with 11 bases between. The CDR3 bases are TGTGCCACCAGCAAGAAGGGGGGTACTGAAGCTTTCTTT. Its translation: CATSKKGGTEAFF.

The chain employs TRBV11-3 and TRBJ2-1; perhaps TRBD1 as D (5 bases). CDR1 and CDR2 from the germline V gene are SGHNT and YENEEA. CDR3 size: 15 residues. Deletions cut 2 bases from V and 3 bases from J, with 11 bases between. CDR3 protein: CASSLPGQGYNEQFF. The CDR3 DNA follows: TGTGCCAGCAGCTTACCAGGGCAGGGCTACAATGAGCAGTTCTTC.